One sample yielded the 23 T cell receptor beta chains listed below, sequenced in a study of T cells in Graves' hyperthyroidism and ophthalmopathy. RNA transcripts served as the template for amplifying TCR beta CDR3 regions. HTBI primers drove first-round RT-PCR of the TCR CDR3. TCRdb passed the multiplex PCR reads through MiXCR, listing each CDR3 protein once. This table holds 800,000 or so distinct CDR3 sequences, roughly 40% found once. Sequenced sample: blood. Every receptor here comes from a man aged 18-30 years with Graves' hyperthyroidism.

This clonotype was seen a handful of times. This chain connects TRBV7-2 to TRBJ2-7; the D gene is possibly TRBD2 (6 bases). The CDR3 covers 14 residues. The V gene lost 6 bases and the J gene lost 5 bases, with 17 bases spanning the gap. Germline lookup yields CDR1 SGHTA and CDR2 FQGNSA. CDR3 in DNA: TGTGCCAGCAGTCGGGCGGGATGGCTGCACGAGCAGTACTTC. Translation: CASSRAGWLHEQYF.

The V and J genes are TRBV7-2 and TRBJ2-7; 16 positions match TRBD2. Losses at the gene ends were 5 bases for V and 2 bases for J; bases not matched to a gene: 3. Germline V gene data show CDR1 as SGHTA and CDR2 as FQGNSA. This CDR3 comprises 16 residues. The CDR3 sequence is CASSPGTSGRAYEQYF. Here the CDR3 DNA reads TGTGCCAGCAGCCCCGGGACTAGCGGGAGGGCCTACGAGCAGTACTTC.

V usage is TRBV6-5 and J usage is TRBJ2-7, with 9 bases that match TRBD1. Trimming at V came to 3 bases and at J to 6 bases, leaving 6 bases not matched to a gene. The CDR3 spans 14 residues. The V gene's germline CDR1 is MNHEY and CDR2 SVGAGI. CDR3 residues: CASSYTGGGGEQYF. The CDR3 nucleotides read TGTGCCAGCAGTTATACAGGGGGCGGCGGCGAGCAGTACTTC.

Many counts were recorded for this clonotype. The chain combines TRBV19 with TRBJ2-7; no clear D gene. The V gene's germline CDR1 is LNHDA and CDR2 SQIVND (reference sequence). This CDR3 region has 14 residues. V was shortened by 0 bases and J by 2 bases, with 8 bases between the two germline ends. CDR3 in DNA: TGTGCCAGTAGTATAGAGGGCACTCCCTACGAGCAGTACTTC. Translation gives CASSIEGTPYEQYF.

The rearrangement uses TRBV20-1 and TRBJ2-5; D may be TRBD2 (6 bases). This CDR3 contains 15 residues. Trimming took 1 base from V and 5 from J, leaving 17 bases between them. CDR1 is DFQATT, CDR2 SNEGSKA, per germline (reference sequence). CDR3 nucleotide sequence: TGCAGTGCTAGAGGTGGGGAGGAAAATGTGGAGACCCAGTACTTC. Translated, it gives CSARGGEENVETQYF.

This clonotype showed up many times. The V gene is TRBV15, the J gene TRBJ1-5; no firm D call. Trimming stripped 0 bases from V and 3 bases from J, with 6 bases between. Germline V gene data show CDR1 as LNHNV and CDR2 as YYDKDF (reference sequence). This CDR3 spans 14 amino acids. CDR3 region: CATSRERFNQPQHF. For the CDR3, the DNA is TGTGCCACCAGCAGAGAACGGTTCAATCAGCCCCAGCATTTT. The full variable domain, with the rest looked up from reference TRBV15 and TRBJ1-5, is DAMVIQNPRYQVTQFGKPVTLSCSQTLNHNVMYWYQQKSSQAPKLLFHYYDKDFNNEADTPDNFQSRRPNTSFCFLDIRSPGLGDTAMYLCATSRERFNQPQHFGDGTRLSIL.

The chain uses TRBV2 and TRBJ2-7; 7 bases fit TRBD1. This CDR3 has 13 amino acids. Germline loops: CDR1 SNHLY, CDR2 FYNNEI. Trimming removed 5 bases from V and 6 bases from J; junction bases left unmatched: 7. As DNA, the CDR3 is TGTGCCAGCAGTCCCCCGACAGGGCTCGAGCAGTACTTC. This codes for CASSPPTGLEQYF.

Concerning this clonotype: This likely comes from a read error, as the CDR3 has no conserved phenylalanine or tryptophan at its end. It is unclear where the CDR3 begins or ends on the DNA, so no DNA is shown, and the CDR3 is as TCRdb lists it. The chain employs TRBV24-1 and TRBJ2-7. CDR1 and CDR2 (germline): KGHDR, SFDVKD. The CDR3 contains 10 residues when both ends are counted. The CDR3 loop reads CATSEPGRAA.

This chain uses TRBV5-1 with TRBJ1-3; D gene uncertain. Between the trimmed V and J ends, which lost 0 bases and 2 bases, there was a span of 12 bases. The CDR3 runs to 16 residues. CDR1 is SGHRS, CDR2 YFSETQ, per germline. DNA of the CDR3: TGCGCCAGCAGCTTGGTTCTACAGCTCCCTGGAAACACCATATATTTT. It yields the protein CASSLVLQLPGNTIYF.

This clonotype was seen many times. This chain uses TRBV29-1 with TRBJ2-7; 11 bases match TRBD2. Germline V gives CDR1 SQVTM, CDR2 ANQGSEA. The junction had 7 bases not matched to a gene; V was cut back by 6 bases and J by 6 bases. The CDR3 sequence is 13 residues long. The CDR3 loop reads CSVSSGRASEQYF. CDR3 nucleotides: TGCAGCGTCAGTAGCGGGAGGGCCTCCGAGCAGTACTTC.

Comment on this clonotype: Being one base from a much bigger clone, this may be a read error. CDR3 coding DNA: TGCAGTGTTAGGGGACAGCCCCTCACTGAAGCTTTCTTT. Translation gives CSVRGQPLTEAFF. The J gene is TRBJ1-1, the V gene TRBV20-1; 7 nucleotides match TRBD1. Germline V gene data show CDR1 as DFQATT and CDR2 as SNEGSKA (reference sequence). The CDR3 has 13 amino acids. J lost 4 bases, V lost 7 bases, and 9 bases had no gene match.

This clonotype was counted only a few times. This chain links TRBV7-2 with TRBJ2-7, with D possibly matching TRBD2 (5 bases). Trimming shortened V by 8 bases and J by 4 bases, and 18 bases separated the two germline ends. This CDR3 has 14 amino acids. Germline V gives CDR1 SGHTA, CDR2 FQGNSA. As DNA, the CDR3 is TGTGCCAGCCAACCCCGAGGGAGCGGTTACGAGCAGTACTTC. It specifies CASQPRGSGYEQYF. The variable domain in full, with the rest retrieved from reference TRBV7-2 and TRBJ2-7, is GAGVSQSPSNKVTEKGKDVELRCDPISGHTALYWYRQSLGQGLEFLIYFQGNSAPDKSGLPSDRFSAERTGGSVSTLTIQRTQQEDSAVYLCASQPRGSGYEQYFGPGTRLTVT.

The J gene is TRBJ2-3, the V gene TRBV7-6; D is undetermined. Trimming shortened V by 1 base and J by 1 base, and 9 bases separated the two germline ends. CDR3 length: 15 residues. CDR1 is SGHVS, CDR2 FNYEAQ, per germline. The CDR3 sequence is CASSLDGLRTDTQYF. CDR3 coding DNA: TGTGCCAGCAGCTTAGACGGCTTACGCACAGATACGCAGTATTTT. The entire variable domain, with the rest obtained from reference TRBV7-6 and TRBJ2-3, is as follows: GAGVSQSPRYKVTKRGQDVALRCDPISGHVSLYWYRQALGQGPEFLTYFNYEAQQDKSGLPNDRFSAERPEGSISTLTIQRTEQRDSAMYRCASSLDGLRTDTQYFGPGTRLTVL.

This clonotype was recorded many times. The chain recombines TRBV29-1 with TRBJ1-1; D is undetermined. This CDR3 contains 14 residues. The ends were cut back, 7 bases at V and 7 bases at J, with 22 bases in the middle. Germline CDR1 and CDR2: SQVTM and ANQGSEA. The CDR3 reads CSATRRTTEFEAFF. The CDR3 DNA is TGCAGCGCCACACGGAGGACCACGGAGTTTGAAGCTTTCTTT.

The sample holds many counts of this clonotype. V is TRBV6-5 and J is TRBJ1-2, with TRBD1 matching over 7 bases. J gave up 2 bases and V 4 bases, and 4 bases lay outside the gene matches. CDR1 is MNHEY, CDR2 SVGAGI, per germline. CDR3 length: 14 residues. The CDR3 reads CASSFATGNYGYTF. CDR3 DNA sequence: TGTGCCAGCAGTTTCGCGACAGGGAACTATGGCTACACCTTC.

There are a few counts of this clonotype. This chain links TRBV20-1 with TRBJ2-5, with 11 nucleotides matching TRBD2. After removal of 8 bases from V and 4 bases from J, the junction contained 9 bases not matched to a gene. The V gene's germline CDR1 is DFQATT and CDR2 SNEGSKA (reference sequence). The CDR3 runs to 14 residues. For the CDR3, the DNA is TGCAGTTTAGCGGGGGGGCGCGGGCGAGAGACCCAGTACTTC. The encoded protein is CSLAGGRGRETQYF.

Concerning this clonotype: Because it lacks the conserved phenylalanine or tryptophan at the end, this CDR3 is likely a read error. It is unclear where the CDR3 begins or ends on the DNA, so no DNA is shown, and the CDR3 is as TCRdb lists it. V is TRBV5-1 and J is TRBJ1-1; TRBD1 is the table's D call, not checked against the DNA. Germline CDR1 is SGHRS and CDR2 is YFSETQ. Termini included, the CDR3 measures 11 amino acids. The CDR3 protein is CASSLRTGAAY.

For the CDR3, the DNA is TGTGCCATCAGTACTGGACTAGCCAGCTCCCAGCATTTT. Amino acids: CAISTGLASSQHF. The chain links TRBV10-3 to TRBJ1-5; the D is unclear. Germline V gene lookup returns CDR1 ENHRY and CDR2 SYGVKD. V lost 5 bases and J lost 11, with 16 bases in between. This CDR3 region has 13 residues.

A remark on this clonotype: The junction differs from germline at one of its ends, possibly a read error. J is TRBJ2-7 and V is TRBV5-1, with 10 nucleotides matching TRBD2. The CDR3 extends over 15 amino acids. CDR1 and CDR2 (germline): SGHRS, YFSETQ. The CDR3 nucleotides are TGTGCCAGCAGCTTGGAGGGACTAGCGTACGACGAGCAGTACTTC. This translates into CASSLEGLAYDEQYF.

Many counts were recorded for this clonotype. The V gene is TRBV29-1, the J gene TRBJ1-1; no clear D gene. The V end lost 4 bases, the J end lost 5 bases, and 11 bases lay between the germline ends. From germline, CDR1 is SQVTM and CDR2 ANQGSEA. This CDR3 comprises 12 residues. The CDR3 region is CSVASSKTEAFF. The DNA of the CDR3 is TGCAGCGTTGCCTCCAGTAAGACTGAAGCTTTCTTT.

This clonotype was observed a handful of times. This rearrangement joins TRBV7-9 to TRBJ2-7; D is ambiguous. Between the trimmed V and J ends, which lost 8 bases and 7 bases, there was a span of 27 bases. CDR1 is SEHNR and CDR2 is FQNEAQ in the germline V gene (reference sequence). This CDR3 has 16 amino acids. The CDR3 region has the DNA TGTGCCAGCGGTGGTTACCGGCAGGTTGGATCGAGGGAGCAGTACTTC. It codes for CASGGYRQVGSREQYF.

This clonotype was seen only once. The germline gene is not matched at one end of the junction; a read error may be the cause. V is TRBV13 and J is TRBJ1-1; D gene unclear. Germline V gene data show CDR1 as PRHDT and CDR2 as FYEKMQ (reference sequence). This CDR3 is built from 15 residues. The CDR3 protein is CASSQVGQRNTEAFF. CDR3 DNA sequence: TGCGCCAGCAGCCAAGTAGGCCAACGGAACACTGAAGCTTTCTTT.

The chain employs TRBV20-1 and TRBJ2-7; 10 bases align to TRBD2. CDR1 and CDR2 from the germline V gene are DFQATT and SNEGSKA (reference sequence). The CDR3 covers 15 residues. With 5 bases clipped from V and 3 bases from J, the junction kept 10 bases outside the gene matches. CDR3 DNA sequence: TGCAGTGCTGTATCTACTAGCGGGGCCTACTACGAGCAGTACTTC. It codes for CSAVSTSGAYYEQYF.